The T cell receptor (beta chain) described here comes from a study of shared clonotypes between healthy human individuals. About the research overall: Per donor, CD8 memory used one plate, CD8 naive used two, CD4 memory used three and CD4 naive used three.

Naive CD8 cells comprised CD45RO-negative, CCR7-positively selected cells, excluding terminally differentiated effector memory CD45RA+ cells. Authors' methods: Quality scores were absent from the junction-only immunoSEQ sequences, so filtering differed. Here immunoSEQ multiplex PCR was the method, and the copy in TCRdb shows in-frame clones only, minus some. V and J calls and clone size are as listed in that table; D and trimming were resolved from the DNA. The sample holds about 820,000 clones, 90% to 95% seen once. V lost 4 bases, J lost 4 bases, and 7 bases lay in between. This CDR3 spans 11 amino acids. CDR1 is DFQATT and CDR2 is SNEGSKA in the germline V gene (reference sequence).

Source material: naive CD8+ T cells sorted from blood. V usage is TRBV20-1 and J usage is TRBJ1-2; D uncertain. The sequence was collected from a man aged 25-40 years in good health. The CDR3 spells CSAIHSYGYTF. The DNA of the CDR3 is TGCAGTGCTATCCACAGCTATGGCTACACCTTC.